This T cell receptor (beta chain) originates from a study of T cell responses to AZD1222 COVID-19 vaccine (dated by TCRdb to the early 2020s). Broadly, across the study: AZD1222 recipients with second doses at about 4 weeks or about 12 weeks were pooled, because spike-specific TCR depth and breadth did not differ between schedules. TCR sequencing was performed for fewer than 250 trial participants, of whom 200 to 220 were given two doses of AZD1222 and some 25 were given two doses of MenACWY control vaccine. Trial participants were enrolled into age subgroups of 18-55, 56-69 and 70-plus years, which contained about 150, 27 and 61 TCR-sequenced participants, respectively. Results and caveats for the whole study, not just this receptor: Reportedly, close to half of the unique spike-specific TCRs recognized epitopes lying outside the regions that are mutated in the B.1.351 and B.1.1.7 variants. The vaccine-associated CD4 TCRs covered the entire spike protein, and the dominant responses fell in regions 160-218 and 743-854. In the small 56-69-year group, the increase in depth fell short of significance, most likely because of low power. Conclusions about previously exposed vaccinees are limited because only five or six AZD1222 recipients were SARS-CoV-2 seropositive at baseline. Because no samples from the day 14 peak response were available, repertoires could be characterized only after the peak T cell response. Most participants were white British and females outnumbered males, and the authors suggested that clonal diversity may have been underestimated. A significant rise in spike-specific TCR breadth and depth was observed after two AZD1222 doses relative to day 0 and relative to MenACWY recipients.

The time point label, read with the paper, signifies: baseline before first vaccination. Vaccinee samples were obtained from the UK trials COV001 and COV002, which included a single-blind randomized controlled phase 2/3 trial of AZD1222 (ChAdOx1 nCoV-19) in healthy adults. For TCRbeta chain sequencing, PBMC samples were collected from trial participants at day 0 and at day 28 after the second dose. The CDR3 regions of human TCRbeta chains were subjected to immunosequencing. Per the authors' processing: TCRs in the repertoires were matched against a reference library of SARS-CoV-2-specific TCRs that had been generated with the MIRA antigen-specificity platform. Breadth meant the fraction of unique TCRs that were SARS-CoV-2-associated, whereas depth meant the fraction of total T cells that were SARS-CoV-2-associated. Using the MIRA data, each spike-specific TCR was assigned both to the spike region to which the TCR was reactive and to a CD4 or CD8 class. Log10-transformed breadth and depth values were compared by one-way ANOVA with Sidak's multiple comparisons tests. What TCRdb holds here is the immuneACCESS table cut down to in-frame rearrangements. Part of the clones is not present; checked against another copy, under half of the missing clones reflect an unresolved V gene, and the others are unexplained. That table supplies the V and J calls and clone size; D and trimming were determined from the DNA. This sample lists 80,000 or so clones; 70% to 85% were detected once. The ten top clones hold about 3% of the sample.

A remark on this clone: Its antigen remains unidentified. Base qualities are not at hand, and no much larger clone is one base apart.

The sample here was peripheral blood, taken on day 0 of AZD1222 vaccination. The source is an adult in good health.

This receptor has the CDR3 CASSSIPRDRGETQYF. Read as DNA, the sequence is TGTGCCAGCAGCTCCATTCCCCGGGACAGGGGGGAGACCCAGTACTTC. The V gene is TRBV5-6 and the J gene is TRBJ2-5; 11 central bases correspond to TRBD1. Trimming removed 3 bases from V and 5 bases from J; the gene matches leave 9 bases unexplained. According to the germline V gene, CDR1 reads SGHDT and CDR2 reads YYEEEE. The CDR3 sequence holds 16 residues, the cysteine and phenylalanine included. This entry keeps only the CDR3 DNA: 48 bases, framed from base 1.